These 17 T cell receptor beta chains originate from one sample sequenced in a study of blood T cell repertoires in COVID-19. Profiling relied on immunoSEQ multiplex PCR, and the TCRdb table lists in-frame clones only, not all of them. The sample records 250,000 to 300,000 clones, less than 85% being singletons. Sequenced sample: peripheral blood. These TCRs come from a woman under 30 with acute or convalescent COVID-19.

The chain joins TRBV30 to TRBJ2-7, with 10 bases matching TRBD1. The CDR3 extends over 15 amino acids. V shed 4 bases, J shed 5 bases, and the junction held 11 bases outside the gene matches. Germline CDR1 GTSNPN, CDR2 SVGIG (reference sequence). The CDR3 bases are TGTGCCTGGAACACTTGGGGACAGGGGTCCCACGAGCAGTACTTC. As protein: CAWNTWGQGSHEQYF.

This chain connects TRBV5-1 to TRBJ2-7; perhaps TRBD2 as D (6 bases). Deletions cut 2 bases from V and 0 bases from J, with 9 bases between. The CDR3 contains 14 residues. CDR1 is SGHRS, CDR2 YFSETQ, per germline. CDR3 bases: TGCGCCAGCAGCTTCGGCGGGGCCTCCTACGAGCAGTACTTC. This gives the protein CASSFGGASYEQYF. Complete variable domain (other parts from reference TRBV5-1 and TRBJ2-7): KAGVTQTPRYLIKTRGQQVTLSCSPISGHRSVSWYQQTPGQGLQFLFEYFSETQRNKGNFPGRFSGRQFSNSRSEMNVSTLELGDSALYLCASSFGGASYEQYFGPGTRLTVT.

This chain uses TRBV7-9 with TRBJ2-6; D is possibly TRBD2 (6 bases). The CDR3 has 17 residues. Germline V gene data show CDR1 as SEHNR and CDR2 as FQNEAQ (reference sequence). V dropped 1 base and J dropped 4 bases, with 14 bases sitting between them. The chain's CDR3 is CASSLVGGVMGANVLTF. The DNA for the CDR3 is TGTGCCAGCAGCTTAGTTGGAGGGGTAATGGGGGCCAACGTCCTGACTTTC.

The rearrangement uses TRBV6-2 or TRBV6-3 and TRBJ2-2; D perhaps matches TRBD1 (6 bases). The CDR3 runs 15 residues. Germline assignment: CDR1 MNHEY and CDR2 SVGEGT. The ends were cut back, 2 bases at V and 2 bases at J, with 9 bases in the middle. The CDR3 region has the DNA TGTGCCAGCAGTTACGGGACACTAAACACCGGGGAGCTGTTTTTT. Residues: CASSYGTLNTGELFF.

The V call is TRBV11-2, the J call TRBJ1-1, with TRBD1 identical over 7 bases. The CDR3 runs 14 residues. The V gene end was trimmed by 5 bases and the J gene end by 4 bases; junction bases not matched to a gene: 7. In germline, CDR1 is SGHAT, CDR2 FQNNGV. In DNA form, the CDR3 reads TGTGCCAGCAGCCCAGACAGGGTTGGCACTGAAGCTTTCTTT. Translated, it gives CASSPDRVGTEAFF.

This clone was observed many times. The V call is TRBV28, the J call TRBJ1-2; D not certain. Looked up from germline, CDR1 is MDHEN and CDR2 is SYDVKM. The CDR3 has 12 residues. V shed 8 bases and J shed 2 bases, with 9 bases lying between them. CDR3: CASSLPNYGYTF. The CDR3 DNA reads TGTGCCAGCTCCCTTCCGAACTATGGCTACACCTTC.

As for this clone: The junction departs from germline at one end; a sequencing error may be responsible. The chain combines TRBV7-7 with TRBJ2-5, with 11 nucleotides matching TRBD2. Germline V gene lookup returns CDR1 SSHAT and CDR2 FNYEAQ (reference sequence). The CDR3 has 18 residues. As DNA, the CDR3 is TGTGCTAGCAGCCGACAAACTGTTCTAGCGGGAGGTCCGACGGCCCAGTACTTC. It encodes CASSRQTVLAGGPTAQYF.

The chain carries TRBV7-9 and TRBJ2-5; 9 nucleotides line up with TRBD1. This CDR3 spans 15 amino acids. Trimming cost V 5 bases and J 5 bases; bases outside gene matches: 9. CDR1 is SEHNR, CDR2 FQNEAQ, per germline (reference sequence). The CDR3 nucleotides are TGTGCCAGCAGCGCGCAGGACAGGGGCGATGAGACCCAGTACTTC. Residues: CASSAQDRGDETQYF.

The chain joins TRBV4-3 to TRBJ1-1, with D possibly matching TRBD1 (6 bases). The germline gives CDR1 LGHNA, CDR2 YSLEER. V shed 3 bases and J shed 9 bases, with 17 bases lying between them. The CDR3 extends over 14 amino acids. As DNA, the CDR3 is TGCGCCAGCAGCCAGTCTAGTTCCGGGGGGCAAGCTTTCTTT. This gives the protein CASSQSSSGGQAFF.

The chain recombines TRBV28 with TRBJ1-2, with 8 nucleotides matching TRBD1. Germline-derived CDR1 and CDR2 are MDHEN and SYDVKM. CDR3 length: 13 amino acids. Germline trimming cut 6 bases from V and 6 bases from J; bases unmatched to any gene: 6. CDR3 nucleotides: TGTGCCAGCAGGGACAGGGCATGGGATGGCTACACCTTC. Amino acids: CASRDRAWDGYTF.

The chain is built from TRBV7-2 and TRBJ2-1, with TRBD2 as a possible D gene (5 bases). The CDR3 extends over 15 amino acids. V lost 2 bases, J lost 0 bases, and 8 bases lay in between. Germline V lookup: CDR1 SGHTA, CDR2 FQGNSA. CDR3 protein: CASSLPRGSYNEQFF. As DNA, the CDR3 is TGTGCCAGCAGCTTACCACGGGGCTCCTACAATGAGCAGTTCTTC.

This chain links TRBV11-3 with TRBJ2-2; D possibly corresponds to TRBD1 (6 bases). This CDR3 has 15 residues. V lost 3 bases and J lost 3, with 11 bases in between. Germline V gene data show CDR1 as SGHNT and CDR2 as YENEEA. This CDR3 is CASSFGGVDTGELFF. Written as DNA, the CDR3 is TGTGCCAGCAGCTTTGGGGGCGTAGACACCGGGGAGCTGTTTTTT.

The rearrangement uses TRBV5-1 and TRBJ2-5; 10 nucleotides line up with TRBD2. V lost 5 bases and J lost 5; bases outside the gene matches: 3. Per germline, CDR1 SGHRS and CDR2 YFSETQ. The CDR3 length is 13 residues. CDR3 sequence: CASRMTSGETQYF. In nucleotides, the CDR3 is TGCGCCAGCAGAATGACTAGCGGGGAGACCCAGTACTTC.

V is TRBV28 and J is TRBJ1-6; TRBD1 agrees at 7 bases. This CDR3 is 15 amino acids long. The J segment lost 9 bases and the V segment lost 3 bases, leaving 8 bases of the junction unmatched. Looked up from germline, CDR1 is MDHEN and CDR2 is SYDVKM. The CDR3 coding sequence is TGTGCCAGCAGTTTTCGGTGGACAGGTGGTTCACCCCTCCACTTT. It translates to CASSFRWTGGSPLHF.

The chain recombines TRBV6-5 with TRBJ1-1, with D perhaps matching TRBD1 (6 bases). Germline values: CDR1 MNHEY, CDR2 SVGAGI. V was trimmed by 6 bases and J by 4 bases, leaving 12 bases between them. The CDR3 spans 13 residues. DNA for the CDR3: TGTGCCAGCAGCTTACAGGGTCGCACTGAAGCTTTCTTT. It specifies CASSLQGRTEAFF.

The CDR3 region has the DNA TGTGCCATCAGGGCATCGGGCGGGCTAGCGGGATGGAATGAGCAGTTCTTC. This gives the protein CAIRASGGLAGWNEQFF. This chain links TRBV10-3 with TRBJ2-1; 9 bases map to TRBD2. The CDR3 consists of 17 residues. The germline gives CDR1 ENHRY, CDR2 SYGVKD. Trimming removed 6 bases from V and 7 bases from J; junction bases left unmatched: 16.

For this clone: Additional DNA sequences in this sample encode the identical CDR3. V usage is TRBV6-1 and J usage is TRBJ1-2; D is uncertain. Per the germline V gene, CDR1 is MNHNS and CDR2 is SASEGT. Trimming took 3 bases from V and 4 from J, leaving 6 bases between them. This CDR3 is 12 amino acids long. The chain's CDR3 is CASSDRGYGYTF. Here the CDR3 DNA reads TGTGCCAGCAGTGACCGGGGCTATGGCTACACCTTC.